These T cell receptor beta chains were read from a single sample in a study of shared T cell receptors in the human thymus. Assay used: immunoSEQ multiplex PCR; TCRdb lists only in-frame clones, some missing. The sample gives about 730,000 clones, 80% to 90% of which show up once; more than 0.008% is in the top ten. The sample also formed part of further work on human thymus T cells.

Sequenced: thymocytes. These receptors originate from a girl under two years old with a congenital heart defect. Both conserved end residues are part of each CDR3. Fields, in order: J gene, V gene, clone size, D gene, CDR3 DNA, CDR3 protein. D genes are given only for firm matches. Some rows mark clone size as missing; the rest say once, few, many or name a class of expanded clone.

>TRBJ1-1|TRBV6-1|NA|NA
TGTGCCAGCAGTGAACCCTGGAGGGGGGGCACTGAAGCTTTCTTT
CASSEPWRGGTEAFF
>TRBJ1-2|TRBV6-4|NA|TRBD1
TGTGCCAGCAGCCCTGCAGGGGGTGGCTACACCTTC
CASSPAGGGYTF
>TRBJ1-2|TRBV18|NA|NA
TGTGCCAGCTCACCACCGATAAGGCGAGGATCAGTTTATGGCTACACCTTC
CASSPPIRRGSVYGYTF
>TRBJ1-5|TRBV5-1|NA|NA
TGCGCCAGCAGCTTGGGGCTGGGGGGTAGCAATCAGCCCCAGCATTTT
CASSLGLGGSNQPQHF
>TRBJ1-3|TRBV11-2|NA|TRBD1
TGTGCCAGCAGCCCAGACCAGGGGGCGGGAGGAAACACCATATATTTT
CASSPDQGAGGNTIYF
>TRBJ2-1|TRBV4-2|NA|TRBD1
TGTGCCAGCAGTCCCGAGGGGGCCGGGGTTGATGAGCAGTTCTTC
CASSPEGAGVDEQFF
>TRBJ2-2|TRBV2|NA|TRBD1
TGTGCCAGCAGACCAGCCGGGACAGGGAACACCGGGGAGCTGTTTTTT
CASRPAGTGNTGELFF
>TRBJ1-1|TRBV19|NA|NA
TGTGCCAGTAGTATTTGTAAGGCGGGGCCCCGAATGAACACTGAAGCTTTCTTT
CASSICKAGPRMNTEAFF
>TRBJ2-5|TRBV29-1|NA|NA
TGCAGCGCACTCGCCAGGGCAGGACAAGAGACCCAGTACTTC
CSALARAGQETQYF
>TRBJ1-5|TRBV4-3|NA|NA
TGCGCCAGCAGCCAAGAAATACGGAGTAGCAATCAGCCCCAGCATTTT
CASSQEIRSSNQPQHF
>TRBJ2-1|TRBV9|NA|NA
TGTGCCAGCAGCGTACGCGGGGATAATCCACCTTGCTCCTACAATGAGCAGTTCTTC
CASSVRGDNPPCSYNEQFF
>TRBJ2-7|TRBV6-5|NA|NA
TGTGCCAGCAGTTCGACAGCAGACTACGAGCAGTACTTC
CASSSTADYEQYF
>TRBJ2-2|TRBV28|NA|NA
TGTGCCAGCAGTCGCCGGGACATCCCTCTGAACACCGGGGAGCTGTTTTTT
CASSRRDIPLNTGELFF
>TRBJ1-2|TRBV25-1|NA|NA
TGTGCCAGCAGTGAACCCGGTCCTTTGTCCTGGAACTATGGGGGCTACACCTTC
CASSEPGPLSWNYGGYTF
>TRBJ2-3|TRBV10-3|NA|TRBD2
TGTGCCATCAGTGCTAGCGGGGCGCTAACAGATACGCAGTATTTT
CAISASGALTDTQYF
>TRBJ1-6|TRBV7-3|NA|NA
TGTGCCAGCAGCTTATATCAGTCTTCACCCCTCCACTTT
CASSLYQSSPLHF
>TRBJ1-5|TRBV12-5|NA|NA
TGTGCTAGTGGTTTGGTACTTCGTGCGTCCACGGGGGATCAGCCCCAGCATTTT
CASGLVLRASTGDQPQHF
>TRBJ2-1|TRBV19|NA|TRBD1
TGTGCCAGTAGTACCCGGGACAGGGGCAACAATGAGCAGTTCTTC
CASSTRDRGNNEQFF
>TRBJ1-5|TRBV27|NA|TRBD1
TGTGCCAGCAGTTTAGGGCCCCTGTGGACAGGGGGGAATCAGCCCCAGCATTTT
CASSLGPLWTGGNQPQHF
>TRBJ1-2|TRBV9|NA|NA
TGTGCCAGCAGTCGACAGGCTGGCTACACCTTC
CASSRQAGYTF
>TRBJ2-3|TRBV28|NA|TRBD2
TGTGCCAGCAGTCATCGACTAGCGGGGGGGCAAGATACGCAGTATTTT
CASSHRLAGGQDTQYF
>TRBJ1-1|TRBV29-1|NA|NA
TGCAGCGTTGAAGATTGGAGTCAGCTCATGAACACTGAAGCTTTCTTT
CSVEDWSQLMNTEAFF
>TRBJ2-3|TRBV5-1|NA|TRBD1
TGCGCCAGCAGCTTGGGGGGACAGGTAGCAGATACGCAGTATTTT
CASSLGGQVADTQYF
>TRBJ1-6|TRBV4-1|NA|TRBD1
TGCGCCAGCAGCGACAGGGGATCACTCCACTTT
CASSDRGSLHF
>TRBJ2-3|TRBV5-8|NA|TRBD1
TGTGCCAGCAGCTCGGGGGGACAGGGGGTACGTTTCACACTTGATACGCAGTATTTT
CASSSGGQGVRFTLDTQYF
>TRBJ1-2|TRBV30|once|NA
TGTGCCTGGAGTGTAAGCCGGGTGAACTATGGCTACACCTTC
CAWSVSRVNYGYTF
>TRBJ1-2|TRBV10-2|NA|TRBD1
TGCGCCAGCAGCCCGGGACAGGGTAGTGATGGCTACACCTTC
CASSPGQGSDGYTF
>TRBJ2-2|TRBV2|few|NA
TGTGCCAGCAGTGGGAGGGGCCTCCAACCTTCGAACACCGGGGAGCTGTTTTTT
CASSGRGLQPSNTGELFF
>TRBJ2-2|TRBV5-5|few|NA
TGTGCCAGCAGCCCGGGTGTGGGGGCGGAAAACACCGGGGAGCTGTTTTTT
CASSPGVGAENTGELFF
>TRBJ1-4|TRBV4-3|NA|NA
TGCGCCAGCAGCCAAGATCCCGGCGTCGGGGCTAATGAAAAACTGTTTTTT
CASSQDPGVGANEKLFF
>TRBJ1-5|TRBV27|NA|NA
TGTGCCAGCAGTTTATCGGGAACAGGGTGGCGCAATCAGCCCCAGCATTTT
CASSLSGTGWRNQPQHF
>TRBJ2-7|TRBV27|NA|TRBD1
TGTGCCAGCAGTGGGACAGGGCAAGGCGAGCAGTACTTC
CASSGTGQGEQYF
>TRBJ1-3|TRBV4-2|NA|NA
TGTGCCAGCAGCCAAGCCCACCCGGATAGACAGCGTTCGGGAAACACCATATATTTT
CASSQAHPDRQRSGNTIYF
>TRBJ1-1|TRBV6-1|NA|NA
TGTGCCAGCAACGCTAATCAGCGGAACACTGAAGCTTTCTTT
CASNANQRNTEAFF
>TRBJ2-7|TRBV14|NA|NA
TGTGCCAGCAGCCAAGTCCGCTCCTACGAGCAGTACTTC
CASSQVRSYEQYF
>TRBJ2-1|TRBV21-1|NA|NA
TGTGCCAGCAGTAAACGGGACAGCCACAATGAGCAGTTCTTC
CASSKRDSHNEQFF
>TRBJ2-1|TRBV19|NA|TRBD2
TGTGCCAGTAATAGCGGGGGCCTCTGGGAGCAGTTCTTC
CASNSGGLWEQFF
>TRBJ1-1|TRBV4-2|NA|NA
TGTGCCAGCAGCCCCCTAATCACCTGCATGAACACTGAAGCTTTCTTT
CASSPLITCMNTEAFF
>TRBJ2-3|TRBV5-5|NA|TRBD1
TGTGCCAGCAGCTTGGTAGGGACCCAGGGGGGCACAGATACGCAGTATTTT
CASSLVGTQGGTDTQYF
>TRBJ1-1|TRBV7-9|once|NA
TGTGCCAGCAGCTTATGGGCGCCTATGGGCAGAACGAACACTGAAGCTTTCTTT
CASSLWAPMGRTNTEAFF
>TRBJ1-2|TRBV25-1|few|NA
TGTGCCAGCAGTGCCGAGACAGAGCAAAACTATGGCTACACCTTC
CASSAETEQNYGYTF
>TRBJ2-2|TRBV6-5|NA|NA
TGTGCCAGCAGTTCGGAGAGGGACTCCGACACCGGGGAGCTGTTTTTT
CASSSERDSDTGELFF
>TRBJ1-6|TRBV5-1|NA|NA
TGCGCCAGCAGCACTGGTCGACAGGCAAGCTCCTATAATTCCCCCCTCCACTTT
CASSTGRQASSYNSPLHF
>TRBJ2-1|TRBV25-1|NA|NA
TGTGCCAGCAGTGAATATGGGGGCTCCCCCTACAATGAGCAGTTCTTC
CASSEYGGSPYNEQFF
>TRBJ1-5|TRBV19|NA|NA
TGTGCCAGTAGTGGGCCTGTCAGGGTCCAGCCCCAGCATTTT
CASSGPVRVQPQHF
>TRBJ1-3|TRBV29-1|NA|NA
TGCAGCGTTGAAGCCAGGAACCAGGGTGGAAACACCATATATTTT
CSVEARNQGGNTIYF
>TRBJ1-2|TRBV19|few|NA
TGTGCCAGTAGTATAGATCTCGAGACAGTCGACTATGGCTACACCTTC
CASSIDLETVDYGYTF
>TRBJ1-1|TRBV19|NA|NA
TGTGCCAGTAGTATTGGCGTGCTTTTGGGGGGAACTGAAGCTTTCTTT
CASSIGVLLGGTEAFF
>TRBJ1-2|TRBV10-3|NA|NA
TGTGCCATCGGGGTACAGGGAAAAGGGAACTATGGCTACACCTTC
CAIGVQGKGNYGYTF
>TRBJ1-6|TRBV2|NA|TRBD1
TGTGCCAGCGGGACAGCTTCACCCCTCCACTTT
CASGTASPLHF
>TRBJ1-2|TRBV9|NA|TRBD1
TGTGCCAGCAGCGTTAACGACAGGGCGGCCCTCTATGGCTACACCTTC
CASSVNDRAALYGYTF